These 27 T cell receptor beta chains originate from one sample sequenced in a study of T cells in Graves' hyperthyroidism and ophthalmopathy. Amplified TCR beta CDR3 regions derived from RNA transcripts. An initial round of RT-PCR targeting the TCR CDR3 relied on the HTBI primer set. TCRdb reprocessed the multiplex PCR reads with MiXCR, giving one entry per CDR3 protein. The sample shows around 580,000 distinct CDR3 sequences, 15% to 20% of them seen only once. Sample: blood. The receptors come from a woman under 30 with Graves' hyperthyroidism.

This clonotype was picked up many times. The gene calls are TRBV7-2 and TRBJ1-5, with D perhaps TRBD1 (5 bases). This CDR3 region has 16 residues. CDR1 SGHTA and CDR2 FQGNSA come from the germline V gene. Trimming shortened V by 3 bases and J by 0 bases, and 12 bases separated the two germline ends. DNA of the CDR3: TGTGCCAGCAGCTTCACAGGAAGGAATAGCAATCAGCCCCAGCATTTT. Protein sequence: CASSFTGRNSNQPQHF.

This clonotype has a handful of counts. The chain has TRBV12-3 or TRBV12-4 and TRBJ2-1, with 11 nucleotides matching TRBD2. Germline trimming cut 1 base from V and 8 bases from J; bases unmatched to any gene: 7. The CDR3 runs 16 residues. For the CDR3, the DNA is TGTGCCAGCAGTTTAGAAGTAGCGGGGGGGCGGGATGAGCAGTTCTTC. Translation: CASSLEVAGGRDEQFF.

This clonotype was observed at least ten times. The V and J genes are TRBV2 and TRBJ2-2; 11 nucleotides align to TRBD1. V was pared by 6 bases and J by 1 base, with 4 bases of the junction left unmatched. The CDR3 extends over 16 amino acids. CDR1 is SNHLY, CDR2 FYNNEI, per germline. CDR3 sequence: CASSKGQGVNTGELFF. DNA for the CDR3: TGTGCCAGCAGCAAGGGACAGGGGGTGAACACCGGGGAGCTGTTTTTT.

The V gene is TRBV12-3 or TRBV12-4, the J gene TRBJ1-6; D may be TRBD1 (5 bases). The CDR3 sequence is 14 residues long. V was clipped by 6 bases and J by 10 bases, with 16 bases between them. The CDR3 loop is CASSSGAVGSPLHF. The CDR3 nucleotides read TGTGCCAGCAGCTCCGGGGCAGTGGGATCACCCCTCCACTTT.

This clonotype was recorded at least ten times. A much larger clone differs by one base, so this may be a read error. The J gene is TRBJ2-7, the V gene TRBV13; D remains ambiguous. Germline assignment: CDR1 PRHDT and CDR2 FYEKMQ (reference sequence). V was trimmed by 0 bases and J by 0 bases, leaving 6 bases between them. This CDR3 has 14 residues. The CDR3 DNA sequence: TGTGCCAGCAGCTTAGGTCACAGCTCCTACGAGCAGTACTTC. Its protein is CASSLGHSSYEQYF.

The V gene is TRBV29-1, the J gene TRBJ2-5; D uncertain. Germline-derived CDR1 and CDR2 are SQVTM and ANQGSEA. This CDR3 has 13 residues. The V end was cut by 4 bases, the J end by 1 base, with 10 bases between. The CDR3 is CSVARQVQETQYF. The CDR3 nucleotides read TGCAGCGTTGCCAGGCAAGTCCAAGAGACCCAGTACTTC. Variable domain in full (rest from reference TRBV29-1 and TRBJ2-5): SAVISQKPSRDICQRGTSLTIQCQVDSQVTMMFWYRQQPGQSLTLIATANQGSEATYESGFVIDKFPISRPNLTFSTLTVSNMSPEDSSIYLCSVARQVQETQYFGPGTRLLVL.

This sequence joins TRBV24-1 and TRBJ1-5; TRBD1 matches 7 bases. V trimming: 5 bases; J trimming: 2 bases; junction bases outside the gene matches: 2. CDR1 is KGHDR, CDR2 SFDVKD, per germline. This CDR3 is 14 amino acids long. As DNA, the CDR3 is TGTGCCACCAGTGGACAGGGTGGCAATCAGCCCCAGCATTTT. This encodes CATSGQGGNQPQHF.

The chain uses TRBV29-1 and TRBJ1-5; D is perhaps TRBD1 (6 bases). The CDR3 length is 13 residues. CDR1 and CDR2 (germline): SQVTM, ANQGSEA. Trimming removed 3 bases at V and 6 bases at J, with 12 bases between. This CDR3 is CSVDAGAGQPQHF. CDR3 nucleotides: TGCAGCGTTGACGCGGGGGCGGGTCAGCCCCAGCATTTT. Variable domain in full (rest from reference TRBV29-1 and TRBJ1-5): SAVISQKPSRDICQRGTSLTIQCQVDSQVTMMFWYRQQPGQSLTLIATANQGSEATYESGFVIDKFPISRPNLTFSTLTVSNMSPEDSSIYLCSVDAGAGQPQHFGDGTRLSIL.

In its sample, this clonotype was seen a few times. The chain employs TRBV3-1 and TRBJ2-7; perhaps TRBD1 as D (5 bases). The V gene lost 3 bases and the J gene lost 3 bases, with 15 bases spanning the gap. Germline CDR1 is LGHDT and CDR2 is YNNKEL (reference sequence). There are 15 residues in the CDR3. The CDR3 region has the DNA TGTGCCAGCAGCCACCCGACAGAATCGGACTACGAGCAGTACTTC. Encoded protein: CASSHPTESDYEQYF.

The rearrangement links TRBV19 to TRBJ1-1; D unresolved. This CDR3 spans 15 amino acids. Germline values: CDR1 LNHDA, CDR2 SQIVND (reference sequence). The ends were cut back, 4 bases at V and 4 bases at J, with 16 bases in the middle. The CDR3 nucleotides are TGTGCCAGTAGTAGGTTTGAACCGTTGGGCACTGAAGCTTTCTTT. This translates into CASSRFEPLGTEAFF.

In its sample, this clonotype was seen a few times. The chain uses TRBV18 and TRBJ2-2; no firm D call. Germline loops: CDR1 KGHSH, CDR2 LQKENI. CDR3 length equals 13 residues. The V end was cut by 5 bases, the J end by 8 bases, with 12 bases between. CDR3 region: CASSELLVGELFF. The CDR3 nucleotides are TGTGCCAGCTCAGAGCTGCTGGTGGGGGAGCTGTTTTTT.

This clonotype was observed many times. The V gene is TRBV6-2 or TRBV6-3, the J gene TRBJ1-1; D possibly corresponds to TRBD1 (6 bases). The CDR3 extends over 19 amino acids. The V and J ends lost 6 bases and 0 bases respectively, with 26 bases between them. Germline V gives CDR1 MNHEY, CDR2 SVGEGT. CDR3 region: CASRLRGGPTVPMNTEAFF. CDR3 in DNA: TGTGCCAGCAGACTACGAGGGGGACCGACCGTGCCCATGAACACTGAAGCTTTCTTT.

The chain carries TRBV27 and TRBJ2-6; 7 bases are shared with TRBD1. The junction had 9 bases not matched to a gene; V was cut back by 5 bases and J by 2 bases. Per germline, CDR1 MNHEY and CDR2 SMNVEV (reference sequence). This CDR3 comprises 17 residues. The CDR3 reads CASSPYFQGAGANVLTF. The CDR3 DNA is TGTGCCAGCAGTCCATACTTCCAGGGGGCTGGGGCCAACGTCCTGACTTTC.

This clonotype was seen ten or more times. This rearrangement joins TRBV27 to TRBJ1-1; D unclear. This CDR3 spans 14 amino acids. Trimming removed 5 bases from V and 2 bases from J, with 12 bases in between. The V gene's germline CDR1 is MNHEY and CDR2 SMNVEV (reference sequence). CDR3 loop: CASSRPGKNTEAFF. CDR3 nucleotides: TGTGCCAGCAGTCGTCCGGGGAAAAACACTGAAGCTTTCTTT.

This clonotype has ten or more counts. This chain joins TRBV6-1 and TRBJ2-7; 11 nucleotides match TRBD1. CDR1 and CDR2 (germline): MNHNS, SASEGT. The V gene end was trimmed by 6 bases and the J gene end by 3 bases; junction bases not matched to a gene: 7. The CDR3 loop spans 15 amino acids. The CDR3 DNA is TGTGCCAGCAGGCCCTGGACAGGGGGCGGCTACGAGCAGTACTTC. This sequence encodes CASRPWTGGGYEQYF.

The sample holds many counts of this clonotype. The chain employs TRBV2 and TRBJ1-4; 10 bases align to TRBD1. The CDR3 extends over 20 amino acids. Germline V CDR1 and CDR2: SNHLY, FYNNEI. Trimming cost V 8 bases and J 2 bases; bases outside gene matches: 20. CDR3 loop: CASRRTRTGGAGVTNEKLFF. DNA of the CDR3: TGTGCCAGCCGACGAACCAGGACAGGGGGGGCGGGGGTTACTAATGAAAAACTGTTTTTT.

This clonotype was seen a few times. A read error may explain this, as a much larger clone is one base away. The rearrangement joins TRBV6-1 to TRBJ1-6, with 8 bases matching TRBD1. The CDR3 is 14 residues long. The V gene end was trimmed by 4 bases and the J gene end by 9 bases; junction bases not matched to a gene: 5. Germline V gene sequence: CDR1 MNHNS, CDR2 SASEGT. The chain's CDR3 is CASSATGAGSPLHF. CDR3 coding DNA: TGTGCCAGCAGTGCGACAGGGGCCGGTTCACCCCTCCACTTT.

This clonotype was seen ten or more times. J is TRBJ1-1 and V is TRBV2, with 9 bases fitting TRBD1. Losses at the gene ends were 0 bases for V and 8 bases for J; bases not matched to a gene: 7. The CDR3 spans 15 residues. Germline assignment: CDR1 SNHLY and CDR2 FYNNEI. CDR3 loop: CASSEAGSGQGEAFF. CDR3 coding DNA: TGTGCCAGCAGTGAAGCGGGTTCTGGACAGGGGGAAGCTTTCTTT.

The chain recombines TRBV30 with TRBJ2-2, with D unclear. Between the trimmed V and J ends, which lost 0 bases and 4 bases, there was a span of 3 bases. Looked up from germline, CDR1 is GTSNPN and CDR2 is SVGIG (reference sequence). The CDR3 consists of 12 residues. The CDR3 sequence: CAWSVFTGELFF. The CDR3 nucleotides are TGTGCCTGGAGTGTGTTCACCGGGGAGCTGTTTTTT.

This clonotype occurred many times. The chain's CDR3 is CASSVGQAWEEQYF. DNA for the CDR3: TGTGCCAGCAGCGTAGGACAGGCCTGGGAAGAGCAGTACTTC. The chain combines TRBV11-2 with TRBJ2-7; 7 bases are a match to TRBD1. V dropped 5 bases and J dropped 7; count of bases not matched to a gene: 11. The CDR3 runs 14 residues. Per germline, CDR1 SGHAT and CDR2 FQNNGV.

V and J are TRBV10-2 and TRBJ2-7; the D gene is possibly TRBD2 (5 bases). The germline gives CDR1 WSHSY, CDR2 SAAADI. V lost 3 bases and J lost 0, with 15 bases in between. CDR3 length equals 16 residues. The DNA for the CDR3 is TGCGCCAGCAGTGACACCCTTAGCGTGATCTCCTACGAGCAGTACTTC. Encoded protein: CASSDTLSVISYEQYF.

This clonotype was detected ten times or more. The chain combines TRBV6-1 with TRBJ1-6, with a tentative D call TRBD1 (5 bases). V lost 6 bases to trimming and J lost 10 bases, with 16 bases between them. This CDR3 is built from 14 residues. In germline, CDR1 is MNHNS, CDR2 SASEGT. The CDR3 bases are TGTGCCAGCAGGAACCCGGGACGTCAATCACCCCTCCACTTT. It specifies CASRNPGRQSPLHF.

The V call is TRBV5-1, the J call TRBJ2-7; 7 positions agree with TRBD2. From germline, CDR1 is SGHRS and CDR2 YFSETQ. The CDR3 length is 14 residues. Unmatched junction bases numbered 7, after V lost 5 bases and J lost 2 bases. In nucleotides, the CDR3 is TGCGCCAGCAGTCGGTGGGAGGGGACCTACGAGCAGTACTTC. Encoded protein: CASSRWEGTYEQYF.

The chain joins TRBV29-1 to TRBJ2-2; D may be TRBD1 (6 bases). V was clipped by 7 bases and J by 2 bases, with 14 bases between them. This CDR3 region has 14 residues. Per germline, CDR1 SQVTM and CDR2 ANQGSEA. CDR3 DNA sequence: TGCAGCGGCCTCCGGGACATTAACACCGGGGAGCTGTTTTTT. The encoded protein is CSGLRDINTGELFF.

This clonotype was detected many times. The rearrangement joins TRBV20-1 to TRBJ2-7, with TRBD2 identical over 11 bases. Trimming took 6 bases from V and 4 from J; bases not matched to a gene: 8. The V gene's germline CDR1 is DFQATT and CDR2 SNEGSKA (reference sequence). The CDR3 loop spans 14 amino acids. The CDR3 spells CSAFPGTSGYEQYF. CDR3 nucleotide sequence: TGCAGTGCCTTTCCCGGGACTAGCGGATACGAGCAGTACTTC.

This clonotype appeared many times. The chain couples TRBV18 to TRBJ2-1; D may match TRBD1 or TRBD2 (6 bases each). This CDR3 region has 16 residues. With 0 bases removed from V and 4 bases from J, the gap between germline ends came to 13 bases. In germline, CDR1 is KGHSH, CDR2 LQKENI. The CDR3 spells CASSPPLGGQYNEQFF. DNA for the CDR3: TGTGCCAGCTCACCACCCCTCGGGGGCCAATACAATGAGCAGTTCTTC.

This clonotype was seen only a few times. The V and J genes are TRBV27 and TRBJ2-7, with a weak D call TRBD2 (5 bases). Trimming removed 8 bases from V and 4 bases from J, with 9 bases in between. The germline CDR1 and CDR2 sequences are MNHEY and SMNVEV (reference sequence). The CDR3 is 11 residues long. The CDR3 sequence is CASGPGYEQYF. CDR3 bases: TGTGCCAGCGGCCCGGGGTACGAGCAGTACTTC.